The rows below give T cell receptor beta chains drawn from one sample of a study of blood T cell repertoires in COVID-19. Only in-frame clones appear in the TCRdb table, and some are missing; sequencing was by immunoSEQ multiplex PCR. Altogether 9,500 to 13,000 clones are present, roughly nine tenths being singletons, with the ten largest covering 5.5% to 6.5%. Sequencing input: peripheral blood. All receptors derive from a human donor in a cohort sampled during active COVID-19. CDR3s include the opening cysteine and the closing phenylalanine or tryptophan. Fields, in order: CDR3 DNA, CDR3 protein, D gene, J gene, clone size, V gene. The D gene is left open where the match is weak. Part of the rows lack a size; the others show once, few, many or a class for expanded clones.

TGTGCCAGCGGTGAAACTACGTTCGAGCAGTACTTC | CASGETTFEQYF | NA | TRBJ2-7 | once | TRBV2
TGTGCCAGCTCACCGGGACTTCACTCTGGAAACACCATATATTTT | CASSPGLHSGNTIYF | NA | TRBJ1-3 | NA | TRBV18
TGCGCCAGCAGCCTGACACGGTACCAAGAGACCCAGTACTTC | CASSLTRYQETQYF | NA | TRBJ2-5 | NA | TRBV4-1
TGTGCCAGCCGAGCGAGCAGCGGCAATCAGCCCCAGCATTTT | CASRASSGNQPQHF | NA | TRBJ1-5 | NA | TRBV2
TGTGCCAGCAGACCCCCCCGGACAGTACAAGAGGCCCAGTACTTC | CASRPPRTVQEAQYF | NA | TRBJ2-5 | NA | TRBV21-1
TGTGCCAGTAAGAGACAAGGGGAGGGCGCTGAAGCTTTCTTT | CASKRQGEGAEAFF | NA | TRBJ1-1 | NA | TRBV19
TGTGCCAGCAGCTCGCGGGGGGCAGATACGCAGTATTTT | CASSSRGADTQYF | TRBD2 | TRBJ2-3 | NA | TRBV7-9
TGTGCCAGCAGGGGACAGGGGGACACTGAAGCTTTCTTT | CASRGQGDTEAFF | TRBD1 | TRBJ1-1 | NA | TRBV2
TGTGCCAGCAGCTTGAGTAGCGGGTTCTACGAGCAGTACTTC | CASSLSSGFYEQYF | TRBD2 | TRBJ2-7 | NA | TRBV11-2
TGCGCCAGCAGCACCCCTGAGACAGGGAACTATGGCTACACCTTC | CASSTPETGNYGYTF | TRBD1 | TRBJ1-2 | few | TRBV5-1
TGTGCCATCAGTGAGTTCGGGAGAGGCTCTGGAAACACCATATATTTT | CAISEFGRGSGNTIYF | NA | TRBJ1-3 | few | TRBV10-3
TGTGCCAGCAGCCAAGTGATGGGGGGGGAGCAGTACTTC | CASSQVMGGEQYF | TRBD2 | TRBJ2-7 | NA | TRBV3-1/TRBV3-2
TGTGCCAGTTCCTATAACAGGGGAAGCGAGCAGTACTTC | CASSYNRGSEQYF | TRBD1 | TRBJ2-7 | NA | TRBV19
TGTGCCAGCAGAGGGACAGGGGACTCTGGGGCCAACGTCCTGACTTTC | CASRGTGDSGANVLTF | TRBD1 | TRBJ2-6 | few | TRBV28
TGTGCCAGCAGCTTCCAGGGGGACACTGAAGCTTTCTTT | CASSFQGDTEAFF | TRBD1 | TRBJ1-1 | NA | TRBV3-1/TRBV3-2
TGTGCCAGCAGCTTAGCCGGGACAGGGGCCAACGAGCAGTACTTC | CASSLAGTGANEQYF | TRBD1 | TRBJ2-7 | NA | TRBV7-6
TGTGCCAGCAGCAGGGGCTACGAGCAGTACTTC | CASSRGYEQYF | NA | TRBJ2-7 | NA | TRBV12-3/TRBV12-4
TGCGCCAGCAGCCTCGGGGGACAGGGAGGTTCTAAAGCTTTCTTT | CASSLGGQGGSKAFF | TRBD1 | TRBJ1-1 | NA | TRBV5-1
TGTGCCAGCTCCCAGGGTGGAAACACCATATATTTT | CASSQGGNTIYF | NA | TRBJ1-3 | NA | TRBV3-1/TRBV3-2
TGTGCCAGCAGTCCAGCTAGCGACCAAGAGACCCAGTACTTC | CASSPASDQETQYF | NA | TRBJ2-5 | NA | TRBV2
TGTGCCACCAGCAGAGATCGGGTCAGTGCGGGTGAGCAGTTCTTC | CATSRDRVSAGEQFF | NA | TRBJ2-1 | NA | TRBV15
TGTGCCATCAGTGAGTCGGAGGCGACCGGGGTGGATCAGCCCCAGCATTTT | CAISESEATGVDQPQHF | NA | TRBJ1-5 | NA | TRBV10-3
TGTGCCAGCAGTGACCAGGGACAGGGTGTGGACGGCTACACCTTC | CASSDQGQGVDGYTF | TRBD1 | TRBJ1-2 | NA | TRBV6-1
TGTGCCAGTCGCGGGCAGTACTTC | CASRGQYF | NA | TRBJ2-7 | NA | TRBV19
TGTGCCAGTAGTATAGGCGGGGAAGCAGATACGCAGTATTTT | CASSIGGEADTQYF | NA | TRBJ2-3 | NA | TRBV19
TGTGCCAGCAGTGAAGCGTGGGCACGCACCGGGGAGCTGTTTTTT | CASSEAWARTGELFF | NA | TRBJ2-2 | NA | TRBV6-1
TGTGCCTGGAGTGCCGGACAGGGGCTTACATCCTATAATTCACCCCTCCACTTT | CAWSAGQGLTSYNSPLHF | TRBD1 | TRBJ1-6 | NA | TRBV30
TGTGCCAGCAGCCCGACAGGGGAAGCGAACACCGGGGAGCTGTTTTTT | CASSPTGEANTGELFF | TRBD1 | TRBJ2-2 | NA | TRBV7-8
TGTGCCAGCAGCTTGGACTTGTATGGGGCCAACGTCCTGACTTTC | CASSLDLYGANVLTF | NA | TRBJ2-6 | NA | TRBV5-4
TGTGCCATCGGAGGTCTTAGGGAAAAACTGTTTTTT | CAIGGLREKLFF | NA | TRBJ1-4 | NA | TRBV10-3
TGTGCCAGCAGCCCCGGGACAGGCGCAACTAATGAAAAACTGTTTTTT | CASSPGTGATNEKLFF | TRBD1 | TRBJ1-4 | NA | TRBV9
TGTGCCAGCTTGCGGGACGGCAATTCACCCCTCCACTTT | CASLRDGNSPLHF | NA | TRBJ1-6 | few | TRBV2
TGCGCCAGCAGGGTCCACCAGGGGTTTCAGATGAACACTGAAGCTTTCTTT | CASRVHQGFQMNTEAFF | NA | TRBJ1-1 | NA | TRBV5-1
TGCGCCAGCAGCTTGAGACAGGGGGGCACCGGGGAGCTGTTTTTT | CASSLRQGGTGELFF | TRBD1 | TRBJ2-2 | NA | TRBV5-1
TGTGCCAGCAGCGTAGAGGCGGGACAGACCTACAATGAGCAGTTCTTC | CASSVEAGQTYNEQFF | NA | TRBJ2-1 | few | TRBV9
TGTGCTAGTGGTTTGGTACTCCAGGGACAAGGCTACACCTTC | CASGLVLQGQGYTF | NA | TRBJ1-2 | NA | TRBV12-5
TGTGCCAGCAGCCTCCGGGACTATATTTACAATGAGCAGTTCTTC | CASSLRDYIYNEQFF | TRBD2 | TRBJ2-1 | NA | TRBV6-5
TGTGCCATCAGTGAGTCTCGCCTAGCGGGGGGGCTGGAGACCCAGTACTTC | CAISESRLAGGLETQYF | TRBD2 | TRBJ2-5 | NA | TRBV10-3
TGCGCCAGCACCCCGGCGGGGGATTCACCCCTCCACTTT | CASTPAGDSPLHF | NA | TRBJ1-6 | NA | TRBV5-1
TGTGCCAGCAGCTTAGGCAGGGGCTATGGCTACACCTTC | CASSLGRGYGYTF | NA | TRBJ1-2 | NA | TRBV7-6
TGTGCCAGCAGCTTGGCGCCAGGGGACACTGAAGCTTTCTTT | CASSLAPGDTEAFF | NA | TRBJ1-1 | NA | TRBV5-4
TGTGCCAGCAGCCAAGAGTGGGGGGGGTACTACGAGCAGTACTTC | CASSQEWGGYYEQYF | TRBD2 | TRBJ2-7 | NA | TRBV4-2
TGTGCCAGCAGTCAACGAACGGGACGGAGGGCTGGTGGTGAAGCTTTCTTT | CASSQRTGRRAGGEAFF | NA | TRBJ1-1 | NA | TRBV6-6
TGTGCCAGCAGCTTAGTCGGGGGGGGACCCGGAGAGACCCAGTACTTC | CASSLVGGGPGETQYF | TRBD2 | TRBJ2-5 | NA | TRBV7-9
TGTGCCAGCAGCTTAAGCGGCTCTACGGAGCAGTATTTT | CASSLSGSTEQYF | NA | TRBJ2-3 | NA | TRBV7-9
TGCGCCAGCAGCTGGACAGTGGACTATGGCTACACCTTC | CASSWTVDYGYTF | NA | TRBJ1-2 | NA | TRBV5-1
TGTGCCTGGAGTCCGGGACAGGTTGGGGCTTTCTTT | CAWSPGQVGAFF | TRBD1 | TRBJ1-1 | NA | TRBV30
TGTGCCAGCACCCCCCTGGGAGGGACTCAGGAGACCCAGTACTTC | CASTPLGGTQETQYF | TRBD2 | TRBJ2-5 | NA | TRBV6-5